The present TCR beta chain was sequenced within a study of blood T cells in healthy people across ages. Study-wide points: Comparison with aged donors showed that long-lived donors had more naive CD4+ cells and higher diversity.

This clonotype occurred once. Antigen specificity is unknown. Because the CDR3 is missing its conserved closing phenylalanine or tryptophan, this is likely a read error. The limits of the CDR3 on the DNA are not certain, so only TCRdb's listed CDR3 is given. CDR1 and CDR2 from the germline V gene are SGHTA and FQGNSA. The CDR3 comprises 14 residues, both ends counted. PCR was performed a second time for about 6 to 12 cycles using a sample-barcoded 5' primer and a J-beta primer mix. Samples each returned at least 2.5 million CDR3-containing paired-end reads. TCRdb redid the calling of the 5' RACE reads with MiXCR, one entry per CDR3 protein. The table includes approximately 940,000 distinct CDR3 sequences, about 44% detected once.

The chain carries TRBV7-2 and TRBJ2-1; the table names TRBD1, a call not compared with the DNA. The clonotype was recovered from a man aged 25-45 years in good health. The sequenced material came from blood. This CDR3 is CASKEGAGYNEQFI.